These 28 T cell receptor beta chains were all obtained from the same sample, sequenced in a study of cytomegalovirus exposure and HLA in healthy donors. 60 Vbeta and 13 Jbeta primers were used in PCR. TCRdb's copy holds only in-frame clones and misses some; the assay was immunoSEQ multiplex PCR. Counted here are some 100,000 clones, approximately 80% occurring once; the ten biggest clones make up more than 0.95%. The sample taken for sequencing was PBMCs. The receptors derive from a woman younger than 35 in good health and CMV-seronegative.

The CDR3 bases are TGCGCCAGCAGCGTGGGACAGGGTAAGTGGTACGAGCAGTACTTC. This codes for CASSVGQGKWYEQYF. This sequence joins TRBV5-1 and TRBJ2-7; 9 positions agree with TRBD1. The germline V gene encodes CDR1 SGHRS and CDR2 YFSETQ. With V trimmed by 4 bases and J by 4 bases, 9 bases remained unmatched. CDR3 length: 15 amino acids.

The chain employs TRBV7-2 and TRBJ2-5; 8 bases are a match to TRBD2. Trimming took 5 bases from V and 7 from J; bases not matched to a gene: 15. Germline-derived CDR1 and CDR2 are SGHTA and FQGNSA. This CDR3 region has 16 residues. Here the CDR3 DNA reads TGTGCCAGCAGCCTCGGGGGGGCGGGCGCGCGGGGGACCCAGTACTTC. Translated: CASSLGGAGARGTQYF.

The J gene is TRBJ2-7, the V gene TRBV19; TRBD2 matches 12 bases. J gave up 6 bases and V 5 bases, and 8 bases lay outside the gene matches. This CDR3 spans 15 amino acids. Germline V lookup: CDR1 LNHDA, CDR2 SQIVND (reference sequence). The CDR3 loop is CASSVLAGGLGEQYF. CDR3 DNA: TGTGCCAGTAGTGTCCTAGCGGGGGGGCTTGGCGAGCAGTACTTC.

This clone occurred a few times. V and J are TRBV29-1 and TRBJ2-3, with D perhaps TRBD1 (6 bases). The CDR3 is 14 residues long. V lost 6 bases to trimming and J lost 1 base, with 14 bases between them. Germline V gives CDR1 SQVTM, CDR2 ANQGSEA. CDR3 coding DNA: TGCAGCGTCCAACAGGGCGCGGGCACAGATACGCAGTATTTT. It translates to CSVQQGAGTDTQYF.

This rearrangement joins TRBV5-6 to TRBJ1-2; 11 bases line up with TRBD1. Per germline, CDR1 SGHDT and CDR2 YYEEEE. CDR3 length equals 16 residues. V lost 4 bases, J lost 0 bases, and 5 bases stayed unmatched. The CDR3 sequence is CASSRDRGTANYGYTF. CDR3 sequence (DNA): TGTGCCAGCAGCCGGGACAGGGGGACAGCTAACTATGGCTACACCTTC.

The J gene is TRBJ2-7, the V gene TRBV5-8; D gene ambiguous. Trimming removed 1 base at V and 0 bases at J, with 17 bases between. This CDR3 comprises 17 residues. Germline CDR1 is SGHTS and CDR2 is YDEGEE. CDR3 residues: CASSLCAWSISSYEQYF. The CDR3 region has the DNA TGTGCCAGCAGCTTGTGCGCCTGGAGCATTTCCTCCTACGAGCAGTACTTC.

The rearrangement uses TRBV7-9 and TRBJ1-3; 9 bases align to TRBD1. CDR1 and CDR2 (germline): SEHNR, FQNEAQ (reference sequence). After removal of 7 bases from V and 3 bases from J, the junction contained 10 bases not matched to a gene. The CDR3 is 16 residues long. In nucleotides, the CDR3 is TGTGCCAGCAACTACGTGGGACAGGGAGGTGGAAACACCATATATTTT. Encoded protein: CASNYVGQGGGNTIYF.

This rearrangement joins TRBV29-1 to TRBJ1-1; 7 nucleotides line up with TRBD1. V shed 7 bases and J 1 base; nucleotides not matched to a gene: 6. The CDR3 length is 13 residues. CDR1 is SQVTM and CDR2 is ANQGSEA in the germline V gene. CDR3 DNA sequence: TGCAGCGCCGACAGGGACGAGAACACTGAAGCTTTCTTT. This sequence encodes CSADRDENTEAFF.

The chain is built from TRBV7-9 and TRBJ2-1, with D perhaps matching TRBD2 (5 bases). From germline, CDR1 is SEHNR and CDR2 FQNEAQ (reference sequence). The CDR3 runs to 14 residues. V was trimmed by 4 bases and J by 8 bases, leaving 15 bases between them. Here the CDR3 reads CASSSSASSDEQFF. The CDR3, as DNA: TGTGCCAGCAGCTCAAGCGCCAGTAGCGATGAGCAGTTCTTC. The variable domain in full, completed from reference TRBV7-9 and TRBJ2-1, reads DTGVSQNPRHKITKRGQNVTFRCDPISEHNRLYWYRQTLGQGPEFLTYFQNEAQLEKSRLLSDRFSAERPKGSFSTLEIQRTEQGDSAMYLCASSSSASSDEQFFGPGTRLTVL.

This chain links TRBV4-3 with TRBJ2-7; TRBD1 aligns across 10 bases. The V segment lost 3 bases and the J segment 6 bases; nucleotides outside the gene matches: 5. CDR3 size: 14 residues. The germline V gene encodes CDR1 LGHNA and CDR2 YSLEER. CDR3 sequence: CASSQAGTGVEQYF. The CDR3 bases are TGCGCCAGCAGCCAGGCCGGGACAGGGGTCGAGCAGTACTTC.

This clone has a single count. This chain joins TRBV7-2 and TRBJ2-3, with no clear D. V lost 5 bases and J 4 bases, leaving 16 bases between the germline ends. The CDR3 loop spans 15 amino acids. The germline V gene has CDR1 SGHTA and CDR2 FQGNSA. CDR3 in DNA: TGTGCCAGCAGCAGTCGGGTCAAACCCTCAGATACGCAGTATTTT. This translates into CASSSRVKPSDTQYF.

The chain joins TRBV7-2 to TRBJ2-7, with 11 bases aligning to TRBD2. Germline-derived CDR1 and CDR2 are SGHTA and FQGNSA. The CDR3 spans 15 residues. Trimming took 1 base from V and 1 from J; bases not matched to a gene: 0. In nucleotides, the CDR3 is TGTGCCAGCAGCTTAGGACTAGCGGGATCCTACGAGCAGTACTTC. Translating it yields CASSLGLAGSYEQYF.

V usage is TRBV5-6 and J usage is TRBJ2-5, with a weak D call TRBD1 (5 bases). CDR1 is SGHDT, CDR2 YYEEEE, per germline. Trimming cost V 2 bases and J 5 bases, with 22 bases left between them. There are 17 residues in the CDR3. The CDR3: CASSFFVATGRAETQYF. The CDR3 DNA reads TGTGCCAGCAGCTTCTTCGTCGCTACCGGCAGGGCGGAGACCCAGTACTTC.

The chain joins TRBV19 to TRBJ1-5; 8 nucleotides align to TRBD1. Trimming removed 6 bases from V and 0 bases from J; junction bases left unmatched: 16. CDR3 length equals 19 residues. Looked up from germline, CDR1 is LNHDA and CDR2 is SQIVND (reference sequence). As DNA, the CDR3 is TGTGCCAGTAGCATTATGGCCGGTCAGGGGGCTTATAGCAATCAGCCCCAGCATTTT. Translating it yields CASSIMAGQGAYSNQPQHF.

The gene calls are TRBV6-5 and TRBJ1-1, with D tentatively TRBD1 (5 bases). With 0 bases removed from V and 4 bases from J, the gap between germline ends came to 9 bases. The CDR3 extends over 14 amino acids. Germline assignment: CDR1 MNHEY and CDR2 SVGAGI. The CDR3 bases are TGTGCCAGCAGTTACTCCCGGAGGGGCACTGAAGCTTTCTTT. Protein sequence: CASSYSRRGTEAFF.

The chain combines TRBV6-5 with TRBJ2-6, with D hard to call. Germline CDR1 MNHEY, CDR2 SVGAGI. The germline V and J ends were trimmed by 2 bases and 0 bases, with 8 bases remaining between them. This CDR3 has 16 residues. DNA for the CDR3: TGTGCCAGCAGTTACGGCTTTTCCTCTGGGGCCAACGTCCTGACTTTC. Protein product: CASSYGFSSGANVLTF.

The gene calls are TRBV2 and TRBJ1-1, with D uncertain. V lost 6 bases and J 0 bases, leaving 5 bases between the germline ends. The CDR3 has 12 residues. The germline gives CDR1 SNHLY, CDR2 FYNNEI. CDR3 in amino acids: CASRALNTEAFF. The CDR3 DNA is TGTGCCAGCAGAGCACTGAACACTGAAGCTTTCTTT.

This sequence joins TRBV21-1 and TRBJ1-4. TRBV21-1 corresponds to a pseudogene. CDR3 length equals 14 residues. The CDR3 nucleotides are TGTGCCAGCAGCAATGGGGGGGCGAATGAAAAACTGTTTTTT. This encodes CASSNGGANEKLFF.

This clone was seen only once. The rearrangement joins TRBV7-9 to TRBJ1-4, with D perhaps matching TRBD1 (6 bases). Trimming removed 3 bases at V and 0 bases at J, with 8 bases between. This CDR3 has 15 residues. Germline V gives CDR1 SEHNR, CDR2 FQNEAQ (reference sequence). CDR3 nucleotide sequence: TGTGCCAGCAGCTTTGGGGGCGCAACTAATGAAAAACTGTTTTTT. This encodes CASSFGGATNEKLFF.

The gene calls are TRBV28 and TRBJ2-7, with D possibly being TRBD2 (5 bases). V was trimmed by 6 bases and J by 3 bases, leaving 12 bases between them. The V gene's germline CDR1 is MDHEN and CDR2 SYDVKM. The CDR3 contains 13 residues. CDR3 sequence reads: CASRSGYHYEQYF. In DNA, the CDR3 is TGTGCCAGCAGATCGGGATACCACTACGAGCAGTACTTC.

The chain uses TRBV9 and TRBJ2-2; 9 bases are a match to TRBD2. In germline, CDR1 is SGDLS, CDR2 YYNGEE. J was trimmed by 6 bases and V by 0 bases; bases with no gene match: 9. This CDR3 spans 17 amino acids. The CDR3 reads CASSVVGTRLAAGELFF. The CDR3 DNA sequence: TGTGCCAGCAGCGTAGTCGGCACCCGACTAGCGGCCGGGGAGCTGTTTTTT.

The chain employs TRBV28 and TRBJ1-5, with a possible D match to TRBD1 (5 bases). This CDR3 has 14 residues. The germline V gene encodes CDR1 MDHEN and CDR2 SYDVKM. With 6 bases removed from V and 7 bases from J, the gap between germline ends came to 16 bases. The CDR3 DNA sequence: TGTGCCAGCAGCACCACCGGGGAGGGGCAGCCCCAGCATTTT. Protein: CASSTTGEGQPQHF.

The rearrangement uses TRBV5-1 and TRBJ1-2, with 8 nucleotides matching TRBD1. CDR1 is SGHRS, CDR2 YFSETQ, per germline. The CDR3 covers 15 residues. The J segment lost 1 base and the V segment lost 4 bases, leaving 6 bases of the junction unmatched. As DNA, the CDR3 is TGCGCCAGCAGCCAACAGGGGGTTTATAACTATGGCTACACCTTC. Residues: CASSQQGVYNYGYTF.

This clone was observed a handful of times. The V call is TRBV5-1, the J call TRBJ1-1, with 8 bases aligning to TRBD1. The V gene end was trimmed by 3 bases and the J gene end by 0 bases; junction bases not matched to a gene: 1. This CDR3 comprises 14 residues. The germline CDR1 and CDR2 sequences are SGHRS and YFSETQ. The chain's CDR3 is CASSSGQVNTEAFF. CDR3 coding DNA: TGCGCCAGCAGCTCGGGACAGGTGAACACTGAAGCTTTCTTT.

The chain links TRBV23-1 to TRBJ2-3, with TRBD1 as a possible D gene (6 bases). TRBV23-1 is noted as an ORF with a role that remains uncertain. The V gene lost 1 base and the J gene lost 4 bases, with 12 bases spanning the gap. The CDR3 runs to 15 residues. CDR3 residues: CASSQFGQYPDTQYF. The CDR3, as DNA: TGCGCCAGCAGTCAATTTGGACAGTATCCAGATACGCAGTATTTT.

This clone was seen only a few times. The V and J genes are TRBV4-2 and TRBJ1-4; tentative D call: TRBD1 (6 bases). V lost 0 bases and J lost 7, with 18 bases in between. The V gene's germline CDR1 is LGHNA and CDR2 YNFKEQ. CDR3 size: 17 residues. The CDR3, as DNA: TGTGCCAGCAGCCAAGATACGGGGGGCAGGGCGGGTGAAAAACTGTTTTTT. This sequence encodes CASSQDTGGRAGEKLFF.

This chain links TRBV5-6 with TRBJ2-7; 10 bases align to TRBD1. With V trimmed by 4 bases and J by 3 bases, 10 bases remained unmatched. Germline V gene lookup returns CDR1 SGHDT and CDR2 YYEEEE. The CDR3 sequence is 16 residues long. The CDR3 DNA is TGTGCCAGCAGCCCGATCCGGGACAGGGGCAACTACGAGCAGTACTTC. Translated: CASSPIRDRGNYEQYF.

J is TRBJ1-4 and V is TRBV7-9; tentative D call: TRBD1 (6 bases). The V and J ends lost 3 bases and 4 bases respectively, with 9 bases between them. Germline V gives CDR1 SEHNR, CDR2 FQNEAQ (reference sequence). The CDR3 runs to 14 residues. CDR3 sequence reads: CASSFGTLNEKLFF. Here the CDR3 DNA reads TGTGCCAGCAGCTTTGGGACACTTAATGAAAAACTGTTTTTT. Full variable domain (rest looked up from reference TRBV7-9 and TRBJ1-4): DTGVSQNPRHKITKRGQNVTFRCDPISEHNRLYWYRQTLGQGPEFLTYFQNEAQLEKSRLLSDRFSAERPKGSFSTLEIQRTEQGDSAMYLCASSFGTLNEKLFFGSGTQLSVL.